The rows below give T cell receptor beta chains drawn from one sample of a study of T cell changes during pregnancy in multiple sclerosis. Produced via immunoSEQ multiplex PCR; TCRdb's table is partial and in-frame only. The sample consists of about 120,000 clones, 80% to 95% of them appearing once. The sample in question was peripheral blood, obtained before pregnancy. These receptors all come from a female donor with multiple sclerosis, enrolled in a pregnancy study. The CDR3 runs from the conserved cysteine through the conserved F or W. D genes are given only for firm matches. Rows may omit the clone size; those that give it use once, few, many or a size class.

>TRBV11-1|.|TRBJ1-3|.
CASSLAHQINSGNTIYF
TGTGCCAGCAGCTTAGCCCACCAGATAAACTCTGGAAACACCATATATTTT
>TRBV5-4|.|TRBJ2-5|TRBD1
CASSLMPGQGLETQYF
TGTGCCAGCAGCTTAATGCCGGGACAGGGATTGGAGACCCAGTACTTC
>TRBV18|.|TRBJ2-1|.
CASSPRPLELGEQFF
TGTGCCAGCTCACCACGGCCCCTAGAACTGGGTGAGCAGTTCTTC
>TRBV7-3|once|TRBJ2-2|TRBD1
CASSPTGTGLTGELFF
TGTGCCAGCAGCCCGACCGGGACAGGGCTGACCGGGGAGCTGTTTTTT
>TRBV9|.|TRBJ2-3|TRBD1
CASSVGDRGQGTDTQYF
TGTGCCAGCAGCGTAGGGGACAGGGGTCAGGGCACAGATACGCAGTATTTT
>TRBV6-1|.|TRBJ1-5|.
CASSETTQVRYQPQHF
TGTGCCAGCAGTGAAACTACTCAAGTACGTTATCAGCCCCAGCATTTT
>TRBV4-1|.|TRBJ1-6|TRBD1
CASSQGQGAQSGSYNSPLHF
TGCGCCAGCAGCCAAGGACAGGGGGCGCAGTCAGGCTCCTATAATTCACCCCTCCACTTT
>TRBV7-3|.|TRBJ2-1|TRBD2
CASSPLGSLAGGHEQFF
TGTGCCAGCAGCCCCCTGGGGTCGCTAGCGGGAGGACATGAGCAGTTCTTC
>TRBV5-8|.|TRBJ1-2|TRBD1
CASSLLRDSFGYTF
TGTGCCAGCAGCTTGCTCCGGGACAGCTTCGGCTACACCTTC
>TRBV9|.|TRBJ2-2|.
CASSVASGGPNTGELFF
TGTGCCAGCAGCGTAGCGTCCGGGGGGCCGAACACCGGGGAGCTGTTTTTT
>TRBV21-1|.|TRBJ2-1|.
CASTGPGTSGYNEQFF
TGTGCCAGCACCGGCCCCGGGACTAGCGGATACAATGAGCAGTTCTTC
>TRBV19|.|TRBJ1-5|.
CASNIGRNPGLQPQHF
TGTGCCAGTAATATCGGTCGCAACCCGGGTTTGCAGCCCCAGCATTTT
>TRBV5-6|.|TRBJ2-7|TRBD1
CASSGLDRAFDEQYF
TGTGCCAGCAGCGGGTTGGACAGGGCTTTCGACGAGCAGTACTTC
>TRBV19|.|TRBJ1-6|TRBD1
CASSILTTGGSYNSPLHF
TGTGCCAGTAGTATACTGACGACAGGGGGCTCCTATAATTCACCCCTCCACTTT
>TRBV5-1|once|TRBJ2-1|TRBD2
CASRTSGDHNEQFF
TGCGCCAGCAGGACTAGCGGGGATCACAATGAGCAGTTCTTC
>TRBV27|.|TRBJ1-1|.
CASSLTHKGPAFF
TGTGCCAGCAGTTTGACCCACAAGGGGCCAGCTTTCTTT
>TRBV19|.|TRBJ2-5|.
CASSGGLQETQYF
TGTGCCAGTAGTGGGGGCCTCCAAGAGACCCAGTACTTC
>TRBV29-1|.|TRBJ2-5|TRBD2
CSVGWGRAQETQYF
TGCAGCGTGGGTTGGGGGAGGGCCCAGGAGACCCAGTACTTC
>TRBV11-2|.|TRBJ2-3|TRBD2
CASSLGLASDTQYF
TGTGCCAGCAGCTTAGGACTAGCGTCAGATACGCAGTATTTT
>TRBV7-6|.|TRBJ2-5|TRBD1
CASSLVDIRGETQYF
TGTGCCAGCAGCTTAGTTGACATCAGGGGGGAGACCCAGTACTTC
>TRBV28|.|TRBJ2-3|.
CASSPVAGHAPDTQYF
TGTGCCAGCAGTCCAGTCGCGGGTCACGCTCCAGATACGCAGTATTTT
>TRBV27|.|TRBJ1-6|.
CASSWGEGYSPLHF
TGTGCCAGCAGTTGGGGGGAAGGCTACTCACCCCTCCACTTT
>TRBV19|few|TRBJ1-1|.
CASSQTRNTEAFF
TGTGCCAGTAGCCAGACAAGGAACACTGAAGCTTTCTTT
>TRBV15|.|TRBJ1-1|TRBD1
CATSRAAGTGNTEAFF
TGTGCCACCAGCAGAGCGGCTGGGACAGGGAACACTGAAGCTTTCTTT
>TRBV27|.|TRBJ2-2|.
CASSLRRGDTGELFF
TGTGCCAGCAGTTTGCGTAGAGGAGACACCGGGGAGCTGTTTTTT
>TRBV6-5|.|TRBJ1-5|TRBD1
CASSYRTGNQPQHF
TGTGCCAGCAGTTACCGGACAGGGAATCAGCCCCAGCATTTT
>TRBV7-8|.|TRBJ2-1|TRBD2
CASSATGTNYNEQFF
TGTGCCAGCAGCGCAACCGGGACTAACTACAATGAGCAGTTCTTC
>TRBV7-2|.|TRBJ2-7|.
CASSTSYEQYF
TGTGCCAGCAGCACCAGCTACGAGCAGTACTTC
>TRBV7-9|.|TRBJ2-7|TRBD1
CASRQGALGEQYF
TGTGCCAGTCGACAGGGGGCTTTGGGGGAGCAGTACTTC
>TRBV2|.|TRBJ1-4|TRBD1
CASSDSGTAYEKLFF
TGTGCCAGCAGTGATTCCGGGACAGCGTATGAAAAACTGTTTTTT
>TRBV7-2|.|TRBJ2-3|.
CASSPGRTGNTQYF
TGTGCCAGCAGCCCCGGGCGGACGGGAAATACGCAGTATTTT
>TRBV30|.|TRBJ2-7|.
CAWTTRAGTEQYF
TGTGCCTGGACCACTAGGGCGGGAACCGAGCAGTACTTC
>TRBV7-8|.|TRBJ1-5|.
CASSLGGESNQPQHF
TGTGCCAGCAGCTTAGGGGGAGAAAGCAATCAGCCCCAGCATTTT
>TRBV19|.|TRBJ2-3|.
CASSTSGVRVDTQYF
TGTGCCAGTAGTACCTCAGGGGTGCGCGTGGATACGCAGTATTTT
>TRBV28|.|TRBJ2-1|.
CASSTPQDNEQFF
TGTGCCAGCAGTACACCACAGGACAATGAGCAGTTCTTC
>TRBV2|.|TRBJ2-4|TRBD2
CASSGLAGVGNIQYF
TGTGCCAGCTCAGGACTAGCGGGAGTGGGTAACATTCAGTACTTC
>TRBV7-6|.|TRBJ1-2|TRBD1
CASSLEDRGGYGYTF
TGTGCCAGCAGCTTAGAGGACAGGGGTGGCTATGGCTACACCTTC
>TRBV30|.|TRBJ1-2|.
CAWSPTRVRGYTF
TGTGCCTGGAGCCCAACCCGCGTACGTGGCTACACCTTC
>TRBV10-3|.|TRBJ2-7|TRBD1
CAIGLTGTDFYF
TGTGCCATCGGGCTTACAGGGACAGACTTTTACTTC
>TRBV6-6|.|TRBJ1-3|.
CASTPTRISGNTIYF
TGTGCCAGCACTCCTACGCGGATCTCTGGAAACACCATATATTTT
>TRBV11-1|few|TRBJ1-1|.
CASSSLENTEAFF
TGTGCCAGCAGCTCTCTAGAGAACACTGAAGCTTTCTTT
>TRBV30|few|TRBJ2-5|TRBD2
CAWSSGGTQYF
TGTGCCTGGAGCTCGGGAGGGACCCAGTACTTC
>TRBV6-5|.|TRBJ1-1|.
CASSVLAYTEAFF
TGTGCCAGCAGTGTATTAGCTTACACTGAAGCTTTCTTT
>TRBV7-8|.|TRBJ2-5|TRBD2
CASSPGLAGSQETQYF
TGTGCCAGCAGTCCAGGACTAGCGGGGTCCCAAGAGACCCAGTACTTC
>TRBV20-1|.|TRBJ2-1|.
CSAASGEQFF
TGCAGTGCCGCGTCGGGTGAGCAGTTCTTC
>TRBV6-5|.|TRBJ1-4|TRBD1
CASSKSGTGNEKLFF
TGTGCCAGCAGTAAGTCTGGGACAGGAAATGAAAAACTGTTTTTT
>TRBV4-1|.|TRBJ1-6|.
CASSQPLAGRANSPLHF
TGCGCCAGCAGCCAACCTCTTGCAGGGAGGGCGAATTCACCCCTCCACTTT
>TRBV9|once|TRBJ1-2|TRBD1
CASRGDSYGYTF
TGTGCCAGCAGGGGGGACAGCTATGGCTACACCTTC
>TRBV19|.|TRBJ1-4|.
CASSMPGGATNEKLFF
TGTGCCAGTAGTATGCCCGGGGGGGCAACTAATGAAAAACTGTTTTTT
>TRBV6-6|.|TRBJ2-7|.
CASSSPYEQYF
TGTGCCAGCAGCTCCCCCTACGAGCAGTACTTC
>TRBV9|.|TRBJ2-7|TRBD2
CASSVDARRGASEQYF
TGTGCCAGCAGCGTAGACGCTCGGCGGGGGGCATCCGAGCAGTACTTC
>TRBV2|.|TRBJ2-7|.
CASSPTRANYEQYF
TGTGCCAGCAGCCCGACTAGGGCTAACTACGAGCAGTACTTC
>TRBV6-5|.|TRBJ2-7|.
CASSRDSPYYEQYF
TGTGCCAGCAGTCGCGACAGTCCCTACTACGAGCAGTACTTC
>TRBV29-1|once|TRBJ2-1|TRBD2
CSVERGGIDEQFF
TGCAGCGTTGAACGGGGGGGAATCGATGAGCAGTTCTTC